This T cell receptor beta chain was sequenced in a study of identical twins. Study conclusions and caveats: Zero-insertion analyses could be partly confounded by invariant MAIT and iNKT cells. Fewer insertions marked abundant cord blood beta clonotypes; young adult naive trended weakly, memory not at all.

Of note for this clonotype: No antigen is known for it.

The CDR3 covers 16 residues. Per germline, CDR1 KGHSH and CDR2 LQKENI. The V and J ends lost 1 base and 0 bases, in that order; junction bases with no gene match: 6. Each donor (without exception) was a healthy Caucasian. TCRdb ran MiXCR on the 5' RACE reads and lists one entry per CDR3 protein. The sample carries a few hundred thousand distinct CDR3 sequences, approximately 9.6% recorded once. This sample was shared with a second study, whose subject was yellow fever vaccine responses in identical twins.

Sequenced input: PBMCs. The J gene is TRBJ2-7, the V gene TRBV18, with 7 bases identical to TRBD2. This TCR was sampled from a woman aged 18-29 years in good health. The CDR3 region is CASSPQLADSSYEQYF. The DNA for the CDR3 is TGTGCCAGCTCACCACAGCTAGCGGACTCCTCCTACGAGCAGTACTTC.